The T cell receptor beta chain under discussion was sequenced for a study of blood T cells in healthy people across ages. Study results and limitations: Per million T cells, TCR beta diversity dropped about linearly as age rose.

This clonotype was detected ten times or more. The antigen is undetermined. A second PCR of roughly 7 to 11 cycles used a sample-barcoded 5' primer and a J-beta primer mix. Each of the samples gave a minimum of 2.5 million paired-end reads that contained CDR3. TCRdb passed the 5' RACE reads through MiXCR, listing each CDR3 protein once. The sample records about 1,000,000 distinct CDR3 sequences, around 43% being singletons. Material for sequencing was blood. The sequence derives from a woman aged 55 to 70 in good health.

Here the CDR3 DNA reads TGTGCCATCAGTGAAGGGGCGGGAGACTCCTACGAGCAGTACTTC. Its protein is CAISEGAGDSYEQYF. The chain carries TRBV10-3 and TRBJ2-7; 7 bases align to TRBD2. V trimming: 3 bases; J trimming: 0 bases; junction bases outside the gene matches: 5. CDR1 and CDR2 (germline): ENHRY, SYGVKD. The CDR3 sequence is 15 residues long.